One and the same sample provided the 10 T cell receptor beta chains below, sequenced in a study of shared clonotypes between healthy human individuals. The method was immunoSEQ multiplex PCR; TCRdb's version includes in-frame clones alone and lacks a portion of them. This sample has approximately 460,000 clones, with roughly four fifths found just once. The sequencing sample was made of PBMCs. Receptors originate from a woman aged 40 to 50 in good health. Some clones in this sample may be carry-over from other donors' samples.

The chain's CDR3 is CASSHESPSDEQFF. As DNA, the CDR3 is TGTGCCAGCAGCCACGAAAGCCCCTCGGATGAGCAGTTCTTC. The chain combines TRBV4-2 with TRBJ2-1; no definite D call. The CDR3 covers 14 residues. Germline loops: CDR1 LGHNA, CDR2 YNFKEQ. Trimming took 3 bases from V and 8 from J, leaving 14 bases between them.

This clone was counted only a few times. This chain's CDR3 is CATTPGGPGNTIYF. As DNA, the CDR3 is TGTGCCACCACCCCAGGGGGACCTGGAAACACCATATATTTT. This chain uses TRBV15 with TRBJ1-3, with 7 bases matching TRBD1. With V trimmed by 7 bases and J by 2 bases, 5 bases remained unmatched. The CDR3 spans 14 residues. The V gene's germline CDR1 is LNHNV and CDR2 YYDKDF (reference sequence).

This chain connects TRBV29-1 to TRBJ2-1, with 9 bases lining up with TRBD1. CDR3 size: 14 residues. From germline, CDR1 is SQVTM and CDR2 ANQGSEA. Trimming took 4 bases from V and 2 from J; bases not matched to a gene: 3. The CDR3 loop reads CSVGTGGAYNEQFF. CDR3 DNA sequence: TGCAGCGTTGGAACAGGGGGCGCCTACAATGAGCAGTTCTTC.

The sample holds many counts of this clone. This chain links TRBV11-2 with TRBJ2-6; D gene unclear. Per the germline V gene, CDR1 is SGHAT and CDR2 is FQNNGV. V gave up 1 base and J gave up 0 bases, with 4 bases separating them. The length of the CDR3 is 15 residues. This chain's CDR3 is CASSLAYSGANVLTF. CDR3 in DNA: TGTGCCAGCAGCTTAGCTTACTCTGGGGCCAACGTCCTGACTTTC.

The chain combines TRBV28 with TRBJ2-7; 8 nucleotides agree with TRBD1. The CDR3 loop spans 16 amino acids. Germline loops: CDR1 MDHEN, CDR2 SYDVKM. The junction had 9 bases not matched to a gene; V was cut back by 5 bases and J by 0 bases. CDR3 protein: CASSQNTGGSSYEQYF. The CDR3, as DNA: TGTGCCAGCAGTCAAAACACAGGGGGTTCCTCCTACGAGCAGTACTTC. Full variable domain (missing parts from reference TRBV28 and TRBJ2-7): DVKVTQSSRYLVKRTGEKVFLECVQDMDHENMFWYRQDPGLGLRLIYFSYDVKMKEKGDIPEGYSVSREKKERFSLILESASTNQTSMYLCASSQNTGGSSYEQYFGPGTRLTVT.

About this clone: Given a far larger clone just one base away, this is likely a sequencing read error. The sample holds other DNA sequences that translate to the same CDR3. V gene TRBV28 combines with J gene TRBJ2-7; D is unclear. This CDR3 comprises 11 residues. V gave up 5 bases and J gave up 3 bases, with 5 bases separating them. Germline V gene sequence: CDR1 MDHEN, CDR2 SYDVKM. CDR3 bases: TGTGCCAGCAGTCGAAACTACGAGCAGTACTTC. It encodes CASSRNYEQYF.

Details on this clone: The junction departs from the called germline gene at one end, perhaps through a read error. The rearrangement joins TRBV2 to TRBJ2-7; 9 bases are shared with TRBD1. The CDR3 has 15 residues. CDR1 SNHLY and CDR2 FYNNEI come from the germline V gene. Here the CDR3 reads CASSEGPGQGYEQYF. In nucleotides, the CDR3 is TGTGCCAGCAGCGAAGGACCGGGACAGGGATACGAGCAGTACTTC.

V gene TRBV30 combines with J gene TRBJ2-1, with D maybe TRBD2 (5 bases). Germline CDR1 GTSNPN, CDR2 SVGIG (reference sequence). The CDR3 runs 13 residues. The V and J ends lost 3 bases and 5 bases respectively, with 11 bases between them. CDR3 nucleotides: TGTGCCTGGAGCTCGGGGTGGGACAATGAGCAGTTCTTC. This translates into CAWSSGWDNEQFF. The full variable domain, rest sourced from reference TRBV30 and TRBJ2-1, is SQTIHQWPATLVQPVGSPLSLECTVEGTSNPNLYWYRQAAGRGLQLLFYSVGIGQISSEVPQNLSASRPQDRQFILSSKKLLLSDSGFYLCAWSSGWDNEQFFGPGTRLTVL.

On this clone: With only one base between it and a far larger clone, this is likely a read error. The chain joins TRBV18 to TRBJ1-1; maybe TRBD1 (5 bases). Germline CDR1 is KGHSH and CDR2 is LQKENI. CDR3 length: 13 residues. The V end lost 6 bases, the J end lost 1 base, and 9 bases lay between the germline ends. The CDR3 loop reads CASSRQQNTEAFF. CDR3 nucleotides: TGTGCCAGCTCTCGACAGCAGAACACTGAAGCTTTCTTT.

The genes are TRBV2 and TRBJ2-1; 13 bases map to TRBD2. The germline gives CDR1 SNHLY, CDR2 FYNNEI. The CDR3 runs to 18 residues. Germline trimming cut 7 bases from V and 1 base from J; bases unmatched to any gene: 10. CDR3 coding DNA: TGTGCCAGCACTCAACTAGCGGGAGGGCCCAGATCCTACAATGAGCAGTTCTTC. Its protein product is CASTQLAGGPRSYNEQFF.